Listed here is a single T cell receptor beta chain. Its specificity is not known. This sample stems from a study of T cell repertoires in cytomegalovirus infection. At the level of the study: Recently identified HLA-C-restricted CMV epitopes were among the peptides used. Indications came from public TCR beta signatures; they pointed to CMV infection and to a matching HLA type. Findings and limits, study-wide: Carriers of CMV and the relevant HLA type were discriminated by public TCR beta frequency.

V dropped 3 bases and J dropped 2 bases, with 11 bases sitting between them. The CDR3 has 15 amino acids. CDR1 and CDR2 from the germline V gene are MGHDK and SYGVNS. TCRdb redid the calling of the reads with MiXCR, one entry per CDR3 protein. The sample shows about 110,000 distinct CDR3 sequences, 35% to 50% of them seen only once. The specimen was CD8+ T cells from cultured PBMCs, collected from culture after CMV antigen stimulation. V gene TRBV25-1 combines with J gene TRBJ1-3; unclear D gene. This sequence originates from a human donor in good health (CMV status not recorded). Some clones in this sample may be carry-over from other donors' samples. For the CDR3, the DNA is TGTGCCAGCAGTGAGGGCGGAAGCCCTGGAAACACCATATATTTT. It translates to CASSEGGSPGNTIYF.